This T cell receptor beta chain was identified in a study of Graves' ophthalmopathy and Graves' hyperthyroidism. Germline loops: CDR1 SGHVT, CDR2 SQSDAQ. With 2 bases removed from V and 4 bases from J, the gap between germline ends came to 12 bases. The CDR3 consists of 16 residues. Diagnosis used clinical symptoms, serum thyroxine, TRAb, thyroid ultrasound and orbital computed tomography. The study amplified TCR beta CDR3 regions using RNA transcripts. First-round RT-PCR with HTBI primers preceded a second-round multiplex PCR. TCRdb recomputed calls from the multiplex PCR reads with MiXCR, one row per CDR3 protein. Of about 590,000 distinct CDR3 sequences in the sample, approximately 37% are singletons; the top ten hold about 4.2%.

The V and J genes are TRBV7-4 and TRBJ1-6; D might be TRBD1 (5 bases). The sample taken for sequencing was peripheral blood or thyroid tissue (not recorded which). This clonotype was obtained from an adult man with Graves' hyperthyroidism. This CDR3 reads CASSLLGTAYNSPLHF. The DNA for the CDR3 is TGTGCCAGCAGCTTATTAGGGACGGCTTATAATTCACCCCTCCACTTT.